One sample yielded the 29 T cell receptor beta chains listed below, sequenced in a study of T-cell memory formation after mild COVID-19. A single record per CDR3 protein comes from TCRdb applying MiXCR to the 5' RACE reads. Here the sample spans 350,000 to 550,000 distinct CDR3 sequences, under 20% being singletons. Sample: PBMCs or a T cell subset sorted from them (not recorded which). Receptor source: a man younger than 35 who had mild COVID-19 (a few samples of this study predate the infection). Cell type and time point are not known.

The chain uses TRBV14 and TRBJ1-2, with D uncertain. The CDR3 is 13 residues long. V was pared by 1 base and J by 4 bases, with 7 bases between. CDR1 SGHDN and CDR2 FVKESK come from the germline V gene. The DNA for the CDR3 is TGTGCCAGCAGCCAAGGTCCGAGCTATGGCTACACCTTC. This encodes CASSQGPSYGYTF.

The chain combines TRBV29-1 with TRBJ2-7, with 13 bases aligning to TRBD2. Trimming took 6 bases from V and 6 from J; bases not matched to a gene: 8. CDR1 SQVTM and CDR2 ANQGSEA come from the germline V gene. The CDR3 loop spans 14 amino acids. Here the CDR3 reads CSVGLAGAPVEQYF. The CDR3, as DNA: TGCAGCGTAGGACTAGCGGGGGCCCCAGTCGAGCAGTACTTC.

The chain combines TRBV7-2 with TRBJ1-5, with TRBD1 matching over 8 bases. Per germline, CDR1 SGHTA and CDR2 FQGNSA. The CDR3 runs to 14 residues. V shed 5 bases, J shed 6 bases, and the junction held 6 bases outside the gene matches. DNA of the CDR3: TGTGCCAGCAGCCCCCGACAGGGGCGTCAGCCCCAGCATTTT. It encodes CASSPRQGRQPQHF.

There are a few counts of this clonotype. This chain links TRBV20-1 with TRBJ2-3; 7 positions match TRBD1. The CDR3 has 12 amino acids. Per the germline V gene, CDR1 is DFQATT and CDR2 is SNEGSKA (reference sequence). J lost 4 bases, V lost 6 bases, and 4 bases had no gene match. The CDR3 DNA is TGCAGTGCCCACAGGGGTCCAGATACGCAGTATTTT. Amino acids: CSAHRGPDTQYF.

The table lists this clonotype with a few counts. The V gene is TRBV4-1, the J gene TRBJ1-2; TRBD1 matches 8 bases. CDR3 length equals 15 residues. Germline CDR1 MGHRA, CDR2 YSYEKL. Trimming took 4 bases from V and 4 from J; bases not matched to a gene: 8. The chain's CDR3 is CASSLTDRGRYGYTF. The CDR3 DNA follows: TGCGCCAGCAGCCTCACCGACAGGGGACGCTATGGCTACACCTTC.

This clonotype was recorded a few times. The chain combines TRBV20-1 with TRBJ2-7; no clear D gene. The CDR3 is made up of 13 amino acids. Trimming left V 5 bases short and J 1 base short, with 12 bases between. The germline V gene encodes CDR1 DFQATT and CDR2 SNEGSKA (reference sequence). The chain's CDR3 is CSAASPLSYEQYF. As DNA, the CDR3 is TGCAGTGCTGCATCCCCCCTTTCCTACGAGCAGTACTTC.

CDR3 in DNA: TGTGCCAGCAGCTTAGAAACTTCGGGGGGGGCATGGAATGAGCAGTTCTTC. This sequence encodes CASSLETSGGAWNEQFF. The chain uses TRBV13 and TRBJ2-1; 8 bases map to TRBD2. Germline CDR1 PRHDT, CDR2 FYEKMQ (reference sequence). The V and J ends lost 1 base and 7 bases, in that order; junction bases with no gene match: 12. CDR3 length equals 17 residues.

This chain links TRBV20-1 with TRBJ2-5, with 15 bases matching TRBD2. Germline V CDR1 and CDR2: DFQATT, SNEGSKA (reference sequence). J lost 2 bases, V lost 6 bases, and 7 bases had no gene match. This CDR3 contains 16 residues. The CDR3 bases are TGCAGTGCAGATGGGACTAGCGGGGGGTCACAAGAGACCCAGTACTTC. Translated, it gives CSADGTSGGSQETQYF.

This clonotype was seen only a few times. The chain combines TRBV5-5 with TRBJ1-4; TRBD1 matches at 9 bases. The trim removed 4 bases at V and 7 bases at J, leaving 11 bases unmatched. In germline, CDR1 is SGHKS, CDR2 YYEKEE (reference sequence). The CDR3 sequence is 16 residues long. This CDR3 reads CASSLLTGGKGEKLFF. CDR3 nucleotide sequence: TGTGCCAGCAGCCTCCTTACAGGGGGCAAGGGTGAAAAACTGTTTTTT.

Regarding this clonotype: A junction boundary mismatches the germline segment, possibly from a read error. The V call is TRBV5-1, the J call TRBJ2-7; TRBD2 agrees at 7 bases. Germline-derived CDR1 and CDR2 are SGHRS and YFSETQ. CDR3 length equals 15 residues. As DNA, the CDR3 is TGCGCCAGAAGCTTGGGGGGGACGGCTACCTACGAGCAGTACTTC. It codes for CARSLGGTATYEQYF.

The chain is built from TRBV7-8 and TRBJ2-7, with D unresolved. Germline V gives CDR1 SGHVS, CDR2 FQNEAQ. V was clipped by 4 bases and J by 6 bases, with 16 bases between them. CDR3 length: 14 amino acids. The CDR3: CASSYREASSEQYV. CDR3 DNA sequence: TGTGCCAGCAGCTACCGAGAGGCCAGCAGCGAGCAGTACGTC.

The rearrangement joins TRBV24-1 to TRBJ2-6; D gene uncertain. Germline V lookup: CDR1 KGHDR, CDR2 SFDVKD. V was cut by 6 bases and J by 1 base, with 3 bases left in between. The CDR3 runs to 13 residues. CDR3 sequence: CATSNSGANVLTF. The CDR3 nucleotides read TGTGCCACCAGTAATTCTGGGGCCAACGTCCTGACTTTC.

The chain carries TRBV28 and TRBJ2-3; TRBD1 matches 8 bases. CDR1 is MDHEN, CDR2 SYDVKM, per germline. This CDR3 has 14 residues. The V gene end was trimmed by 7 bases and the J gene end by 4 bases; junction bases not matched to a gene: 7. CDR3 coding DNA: TGTGCCAGCAAAAGAGGACAGGGAGCAGATACGCAGTATTTT. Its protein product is CASKRGQGADTQYF.

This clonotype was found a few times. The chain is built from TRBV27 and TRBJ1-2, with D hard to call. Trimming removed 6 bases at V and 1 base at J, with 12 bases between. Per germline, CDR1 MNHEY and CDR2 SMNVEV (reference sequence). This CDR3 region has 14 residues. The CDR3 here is CASRAVGFNYGYTF. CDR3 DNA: TGTGCCAGCAGGGCAGTGGGGTTTAACTATGGCTACACCTTC.

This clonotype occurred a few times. CDR3 residues: CASSPPGQGQYIQYF. DNA of the CDR3: TGTGCCAGCAGCCCTCCGGGACAGGGGCAGTACATTCAGTACTTC. V and J are TRBV28 and TRBJ2-4, with TRBD1 matching 10 bases. Germline V gene sequence: CDR1 MDHEN, CDR2 SYDVKM. CDR3 length equals 15 residues. J lost 8 bases, V lost 6 bases, and 10 bases had no gene match.

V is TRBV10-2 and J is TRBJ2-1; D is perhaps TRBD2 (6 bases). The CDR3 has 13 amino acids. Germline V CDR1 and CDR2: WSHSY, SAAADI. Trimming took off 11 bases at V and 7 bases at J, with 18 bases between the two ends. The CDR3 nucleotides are TGCGCCGGACGGATCGCTGGGGGGAATGAGCAGTTCTTC. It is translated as CAGRIAGGNEQFF.

CDR3 coding DNA: TGCAGTGCTAGTAGAGGGGGCCTTAGTGAAAAACTGTTTTTT. Translating gives CSASRGGLSEKLFF. This chain connects TRBV20-1 to TRBJ1-4, with 7 bases matching TRBD1. The J segment lost 7 bases and the V segment lost 3 bases, leaving 8 bases of the junction unmatched. The V gene's germline CDR1 is DFQATT and CDR2 SNEGSKA (reference sequence). The CDR3 loop spans 14 amino acids.

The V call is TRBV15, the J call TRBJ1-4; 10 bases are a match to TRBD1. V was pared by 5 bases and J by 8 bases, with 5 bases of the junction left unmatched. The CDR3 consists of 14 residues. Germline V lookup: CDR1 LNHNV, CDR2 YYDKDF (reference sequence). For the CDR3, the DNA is TGTGCCACCAGCTTGGACAGGGGGGGCGAAAAACTGTTTTTT. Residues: CATSLDRGGEKLFF.

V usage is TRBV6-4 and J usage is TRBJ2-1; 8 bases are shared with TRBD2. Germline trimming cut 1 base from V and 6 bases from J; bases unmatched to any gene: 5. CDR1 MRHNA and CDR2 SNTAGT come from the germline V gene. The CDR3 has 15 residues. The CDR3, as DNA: TGTGCCAGCAGTGACTACGGGGGGGCCGGCAATGAGCAGTTCTTC. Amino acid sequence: CASSDYGGAGNEQFF.

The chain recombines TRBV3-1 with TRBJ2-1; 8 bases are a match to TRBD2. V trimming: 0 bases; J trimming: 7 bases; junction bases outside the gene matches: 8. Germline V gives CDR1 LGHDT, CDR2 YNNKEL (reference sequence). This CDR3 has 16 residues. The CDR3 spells CASSQDSGGARNEQFF. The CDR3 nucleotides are TGTGCCAGCAGCCAAGATTCGGGGGGGGCCCGGAATGAGCAGTTCTTC.

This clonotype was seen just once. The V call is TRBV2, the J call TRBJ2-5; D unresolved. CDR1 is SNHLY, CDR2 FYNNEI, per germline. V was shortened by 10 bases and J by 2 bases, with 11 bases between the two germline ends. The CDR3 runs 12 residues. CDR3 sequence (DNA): TGTGCCAATGACATCGTTCAAGAGACCCAGTACTTC. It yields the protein CANDIVQETQYF.

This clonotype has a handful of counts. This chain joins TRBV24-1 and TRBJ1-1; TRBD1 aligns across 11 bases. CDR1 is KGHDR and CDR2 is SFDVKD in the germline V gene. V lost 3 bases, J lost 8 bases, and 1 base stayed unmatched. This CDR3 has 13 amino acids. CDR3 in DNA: TGTGCCACCAGTGATAGGACAGGGGGCGAAGCTTTCTTT. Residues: CATSDRTGGEAFF.

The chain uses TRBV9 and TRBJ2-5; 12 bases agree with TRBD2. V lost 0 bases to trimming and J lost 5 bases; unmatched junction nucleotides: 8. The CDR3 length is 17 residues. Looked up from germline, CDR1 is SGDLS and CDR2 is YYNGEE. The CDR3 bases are TGTGCCAGCAGCGTAGGCAGTCTAGCGGGGGGGTGGGAGACCCAGTACTTC. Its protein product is CASSVGSLAGGWETQYF. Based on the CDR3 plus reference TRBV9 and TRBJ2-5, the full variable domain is DSGVTQTPKHLITATGQRVTLRCSPRSGDLSVYWYQQSLDQGLQFLIQYYNGEERAKGNILERFSAQQFPDLHSELNLSSLELGDSALYFCASSVGSLAGGWETQYFGPGTRLLVL.

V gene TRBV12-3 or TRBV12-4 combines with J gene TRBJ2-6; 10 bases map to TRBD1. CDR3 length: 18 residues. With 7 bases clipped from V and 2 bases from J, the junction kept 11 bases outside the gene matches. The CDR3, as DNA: TGTGCCAGCACCAAAACGTTGGGACAGGGGACTGGGGCCAACGTCCTGACTTTC. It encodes CASTKTLGQGTGANVLTF.

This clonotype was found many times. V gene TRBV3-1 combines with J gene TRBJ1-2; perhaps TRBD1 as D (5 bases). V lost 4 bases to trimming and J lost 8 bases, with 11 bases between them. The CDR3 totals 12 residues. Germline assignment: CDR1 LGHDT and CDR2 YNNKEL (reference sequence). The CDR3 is CASSPTDRGYTF. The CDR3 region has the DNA TGTGCCAGCAGCCCCACCGACAGAGGCTACACCTTC.

The CDR3 sequence is CASSPRSGGEETQYF. The CDR3 DNA reads as TGTGCCAGCAGCCCTCGGAGCGGGGGGGAAGAGACCCAGTACTTC. This sequence joins TRBV5-4 and TRBJ2-5; 10 bases fit TRBD2. CDR1 SGHNT and CDR2 YYREEE come from the germline V gene (reference sequence). The V segment lost 4 bases and the J segment 3 bases; nucleotides outside the gene matches: 6. This CDR3 is built from 15 residues.

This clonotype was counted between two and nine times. The CDR3 nucleotides read TGTGCCAGCAGCTTGAACGTGGGCGGGTACGAGCAGTACTTC. This sequence encodes CASSLNVGGYEQYF. This chain connects TRBV7-9 to TRBJ2-7; D might be TRBD2 (5 bases). This CDR3 spans 14 amino acids. The V end was cut by 3 bases, the J end by 4 bases, with 13 bases between. Germline CDR1 and CDR2: SEHNR and FQNEAQ (reference sequence).

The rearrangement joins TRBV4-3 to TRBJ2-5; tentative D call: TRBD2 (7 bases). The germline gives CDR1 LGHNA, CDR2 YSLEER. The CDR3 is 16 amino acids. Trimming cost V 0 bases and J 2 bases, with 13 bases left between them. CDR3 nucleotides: TGCGCCAGCAGCCAAGATCCGGGGGGCTCGCAAGAGACCCAGTACTTC. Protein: CASSQDPGGSQETQYF.

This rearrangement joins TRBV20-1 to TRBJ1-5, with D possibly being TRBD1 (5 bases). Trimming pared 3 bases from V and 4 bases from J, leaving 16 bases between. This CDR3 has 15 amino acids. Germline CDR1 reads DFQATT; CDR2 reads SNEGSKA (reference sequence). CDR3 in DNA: TGCAGTGCTAGCGGTGGGGCCAGGGTTAATCAGCCCCAGCATTTT. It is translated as CSASGGARVNQPQHF.